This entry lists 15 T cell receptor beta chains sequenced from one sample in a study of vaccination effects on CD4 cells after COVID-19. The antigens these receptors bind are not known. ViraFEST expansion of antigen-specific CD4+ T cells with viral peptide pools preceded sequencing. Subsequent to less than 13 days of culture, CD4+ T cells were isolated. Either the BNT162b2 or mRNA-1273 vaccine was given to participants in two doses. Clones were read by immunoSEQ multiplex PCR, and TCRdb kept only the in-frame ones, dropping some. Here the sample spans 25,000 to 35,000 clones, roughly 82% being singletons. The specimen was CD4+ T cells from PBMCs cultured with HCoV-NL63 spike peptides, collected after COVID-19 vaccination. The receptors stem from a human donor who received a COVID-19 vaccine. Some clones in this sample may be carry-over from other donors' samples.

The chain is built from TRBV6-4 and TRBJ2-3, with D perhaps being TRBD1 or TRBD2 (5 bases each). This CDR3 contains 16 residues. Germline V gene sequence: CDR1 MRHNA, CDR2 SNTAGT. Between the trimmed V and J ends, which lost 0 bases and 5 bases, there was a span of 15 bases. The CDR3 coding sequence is TGTGCCAGCAGTGACTCGGGAAGAGGGGTGAAAGATACGCAGTATTTT. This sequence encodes CASSDSGRGVKDTQYF.

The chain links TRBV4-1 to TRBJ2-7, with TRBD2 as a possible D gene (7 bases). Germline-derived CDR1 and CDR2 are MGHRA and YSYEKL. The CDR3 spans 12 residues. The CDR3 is CASSQDYRGGHV. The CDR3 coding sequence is TGCGCCAGCAGCCAAGATTATAGGGGGGGGCACGTC.

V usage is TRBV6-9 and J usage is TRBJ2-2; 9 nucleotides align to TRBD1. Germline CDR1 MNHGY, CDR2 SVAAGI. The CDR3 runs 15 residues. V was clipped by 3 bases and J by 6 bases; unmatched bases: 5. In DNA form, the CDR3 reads TGTGCCAGCAGTTACCGGGACAGGGACCCCGGGGAGCTGTTTTTT. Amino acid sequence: CASSYRDRDPGELFF.

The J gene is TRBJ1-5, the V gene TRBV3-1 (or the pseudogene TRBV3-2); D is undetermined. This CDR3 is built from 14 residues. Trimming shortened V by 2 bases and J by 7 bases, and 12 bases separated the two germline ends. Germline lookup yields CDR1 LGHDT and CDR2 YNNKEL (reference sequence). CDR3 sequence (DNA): TGTGCCAGCAGCCAATTCCGGGATCACCAGCCCCAGCATTTT. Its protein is CASSQFRDHQPQHF.

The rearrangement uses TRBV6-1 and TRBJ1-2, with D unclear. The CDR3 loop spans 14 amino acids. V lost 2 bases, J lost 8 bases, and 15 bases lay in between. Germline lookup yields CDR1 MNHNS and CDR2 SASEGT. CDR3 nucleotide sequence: TGTGCCAGCAGTGAATATACAGAGGTCCTAGGCTACACCTTC. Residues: CASSEYTEVLGYTF.

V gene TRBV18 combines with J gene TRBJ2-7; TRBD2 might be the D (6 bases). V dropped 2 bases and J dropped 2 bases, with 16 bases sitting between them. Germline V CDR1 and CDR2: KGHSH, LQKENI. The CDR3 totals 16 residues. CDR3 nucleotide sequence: TGTGCCAGCTCACCAGGGACGTGGTCGGGGGCCTACGAGCAGTACGTC. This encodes CASSPGTWSGAYEQYV.

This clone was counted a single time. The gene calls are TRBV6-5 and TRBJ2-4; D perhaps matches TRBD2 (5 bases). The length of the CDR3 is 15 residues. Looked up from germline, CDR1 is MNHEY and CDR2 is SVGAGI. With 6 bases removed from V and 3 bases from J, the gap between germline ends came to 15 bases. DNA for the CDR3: TGTGCCAGCAGCCCCCCCCGGGGAAGCAAAAACATTCAGTACTTC. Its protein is CASSPPRGSKNIQYF.

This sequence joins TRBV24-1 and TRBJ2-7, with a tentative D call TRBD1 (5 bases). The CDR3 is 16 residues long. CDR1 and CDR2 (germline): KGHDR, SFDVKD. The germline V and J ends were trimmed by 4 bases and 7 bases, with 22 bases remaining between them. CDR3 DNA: TGTGCCACCAGTGACCGAACACCCGACAGACAATTAGAGCAGTACGTC. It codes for CATSDRTPDRQLEQYV.

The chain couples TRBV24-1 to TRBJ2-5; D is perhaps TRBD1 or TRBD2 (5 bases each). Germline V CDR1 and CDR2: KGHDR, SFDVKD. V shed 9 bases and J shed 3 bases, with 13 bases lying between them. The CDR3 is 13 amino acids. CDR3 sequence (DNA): TGTGCCACCGGGGCCGGGGCGAAAGAGACCCAGTACTTC. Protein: CATGAGAKETQYF.

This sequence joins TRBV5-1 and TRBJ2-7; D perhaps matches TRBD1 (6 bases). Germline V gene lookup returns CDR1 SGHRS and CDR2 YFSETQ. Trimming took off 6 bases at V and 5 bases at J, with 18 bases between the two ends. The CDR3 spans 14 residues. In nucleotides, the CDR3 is TGCGCCAGCAAGCATCACCTGGACAGCGACGAGCAGTACGTC. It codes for CASKHHLDSDEQYV.

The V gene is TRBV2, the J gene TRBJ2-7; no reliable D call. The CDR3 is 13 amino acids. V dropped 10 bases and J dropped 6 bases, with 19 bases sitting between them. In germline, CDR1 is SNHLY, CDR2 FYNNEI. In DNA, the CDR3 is TGTGCCACCTCTGATCTCGAGAATAGCGAGCAGTACGTC. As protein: CATSDLENSEQYV.

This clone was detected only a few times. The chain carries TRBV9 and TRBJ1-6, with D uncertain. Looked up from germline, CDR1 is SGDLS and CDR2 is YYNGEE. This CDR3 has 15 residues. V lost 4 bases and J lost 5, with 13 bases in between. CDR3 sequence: CASSPRAGNNSPLHF. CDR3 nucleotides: TGTGCCAGCAGCCCGAGGGCGGGGAATAATTCACCCCTCCACTTT.

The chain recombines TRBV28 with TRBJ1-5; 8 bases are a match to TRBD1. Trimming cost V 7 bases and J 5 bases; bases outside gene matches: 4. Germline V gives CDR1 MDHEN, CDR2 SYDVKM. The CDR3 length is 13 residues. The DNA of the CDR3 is TGTGCCAGCATGTCAGGGGGCTATCAGCCCCAGCATTTT. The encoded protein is CASMSGGYQPQHF.

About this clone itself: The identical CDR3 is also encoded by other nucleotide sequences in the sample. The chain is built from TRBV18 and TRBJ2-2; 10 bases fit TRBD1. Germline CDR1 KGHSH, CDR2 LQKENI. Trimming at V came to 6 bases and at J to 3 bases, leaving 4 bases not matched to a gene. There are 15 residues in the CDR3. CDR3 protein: CASSPGTGDTGELFF. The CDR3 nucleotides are TGTGCCAGCTCCCCGGGGACAGGGGACACCGGGGAGCTGTTTTTT.

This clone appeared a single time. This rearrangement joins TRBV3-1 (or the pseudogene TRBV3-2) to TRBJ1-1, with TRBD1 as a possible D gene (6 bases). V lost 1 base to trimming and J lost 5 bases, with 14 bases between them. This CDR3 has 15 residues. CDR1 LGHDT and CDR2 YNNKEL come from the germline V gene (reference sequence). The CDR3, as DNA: TGTGCCAGCAGCCAAGGGGGAGGGGGAGTTACTGAAGCTTTCTTT. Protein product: CASSQGGGGVTEAFF.